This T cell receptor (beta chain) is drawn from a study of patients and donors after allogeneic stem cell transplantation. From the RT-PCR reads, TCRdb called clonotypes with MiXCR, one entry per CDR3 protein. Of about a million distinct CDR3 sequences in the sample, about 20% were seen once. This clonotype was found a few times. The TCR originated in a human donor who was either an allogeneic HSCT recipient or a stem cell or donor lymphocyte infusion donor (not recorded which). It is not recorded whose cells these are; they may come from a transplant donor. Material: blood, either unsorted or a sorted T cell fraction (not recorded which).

The CDR3 here is CSVWGTSNEQFF. As DNA, the CDR3 is TGCAGCGTTTGGGGGACCAGCAATGAGCAGTTCTTC. The chain has TRBV29-1 and TRBJ2-1, with D perhaps TRBD1 or TRBD2 (5 bases each). From germline, CDR1 is SQVTM and CDR2 ANQGSEA. CDR3 length: 12 residues. Trimming took 5 bases from V and 6 from J, leaving 11 bases between them.